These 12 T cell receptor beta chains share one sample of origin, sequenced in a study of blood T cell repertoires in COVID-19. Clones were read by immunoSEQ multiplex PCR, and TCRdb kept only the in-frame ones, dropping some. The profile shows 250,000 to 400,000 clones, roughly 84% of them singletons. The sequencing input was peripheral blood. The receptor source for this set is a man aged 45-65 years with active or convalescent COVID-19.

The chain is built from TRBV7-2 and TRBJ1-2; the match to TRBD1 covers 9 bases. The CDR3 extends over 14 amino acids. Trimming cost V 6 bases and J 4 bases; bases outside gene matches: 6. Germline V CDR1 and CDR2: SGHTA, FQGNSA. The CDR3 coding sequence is TGTGCCAGCAGTTCAGACAGGGGGGGCTATGGCTACACCTTC. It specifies CASSSDRGGYGYTF.

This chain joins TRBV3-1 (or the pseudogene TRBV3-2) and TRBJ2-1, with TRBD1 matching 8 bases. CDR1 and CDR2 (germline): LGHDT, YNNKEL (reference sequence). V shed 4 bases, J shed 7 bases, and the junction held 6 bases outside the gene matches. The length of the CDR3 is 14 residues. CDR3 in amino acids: CASSPLQGVNEQFF. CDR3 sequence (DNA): TGTGCCAGCAGCCCACTACAGGGGGTGAATGAGCAGTTCTTC.

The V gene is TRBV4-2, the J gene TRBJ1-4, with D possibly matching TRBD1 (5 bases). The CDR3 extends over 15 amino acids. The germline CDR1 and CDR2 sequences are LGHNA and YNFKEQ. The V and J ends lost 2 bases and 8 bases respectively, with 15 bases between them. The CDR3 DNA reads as TGTGCCAGCAGCCAATCCGGGGGAATGAGGGAAAAACTGTTTTTT. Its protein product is CASSQSGGMREKLFF.

CDR3 sequence (DNA): TGTGCCAGCACCCTCGAGCGTGAAGCTTTCTTT. Translated: CASTLEREAFF. The rearrangement uses TRBV2 and TRBJ1-1; D not resolved. Trimming took off 7 bases at V and 7 bases at J, with 10 bases between the two ends. The V gene's germline CDR1 is SNHLY and CDR2 FYNNEI. This CDR3 contains 11 residues.

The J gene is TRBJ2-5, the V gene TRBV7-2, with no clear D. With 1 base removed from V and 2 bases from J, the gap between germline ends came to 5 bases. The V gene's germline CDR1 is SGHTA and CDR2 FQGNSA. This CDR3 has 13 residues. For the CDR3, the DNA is TGTGCCAGCAGCTTAGACCAGCAAGAGACCCAGTACTTC. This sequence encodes CASSLDQQETQYF.

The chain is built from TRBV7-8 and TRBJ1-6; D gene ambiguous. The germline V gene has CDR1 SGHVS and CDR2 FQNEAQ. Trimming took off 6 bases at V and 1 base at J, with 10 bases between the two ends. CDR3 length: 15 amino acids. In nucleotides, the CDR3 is TGTGCCAGCAGTACCGAGGGTTCCTATAATTCACCCCTCCACTTT. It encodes CASSTEGSYNSPLHF.

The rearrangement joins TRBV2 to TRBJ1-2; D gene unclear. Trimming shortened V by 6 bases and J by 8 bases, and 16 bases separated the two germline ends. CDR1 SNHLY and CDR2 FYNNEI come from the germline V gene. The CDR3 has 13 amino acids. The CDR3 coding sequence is TGTGCCAGCAGGGAGACTAATGATGGGGGCTACACCTTC. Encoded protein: CASRETNDGGYTF.

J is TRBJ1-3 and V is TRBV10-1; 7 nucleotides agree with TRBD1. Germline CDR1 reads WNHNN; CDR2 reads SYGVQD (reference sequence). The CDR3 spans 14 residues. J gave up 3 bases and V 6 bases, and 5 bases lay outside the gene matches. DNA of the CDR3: TGCGCCAGCAGCGCGGACAGGCGTGGAAACACCATATATTTT. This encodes CASSADRRGNTIYF.

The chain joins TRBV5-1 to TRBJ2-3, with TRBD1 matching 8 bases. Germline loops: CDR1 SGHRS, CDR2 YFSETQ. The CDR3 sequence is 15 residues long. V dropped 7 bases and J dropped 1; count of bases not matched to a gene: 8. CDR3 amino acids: CASRRTGTGTDTQYF. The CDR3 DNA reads TGCGCCAGCCGTAGGACAGGGACGGGCACAGATACGCAGTATTTT.

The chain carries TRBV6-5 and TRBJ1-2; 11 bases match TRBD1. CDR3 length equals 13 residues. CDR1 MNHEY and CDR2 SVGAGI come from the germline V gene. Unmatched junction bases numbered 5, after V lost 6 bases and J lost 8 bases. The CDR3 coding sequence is TGTGCCAGCAGAGGACAGGGGGCGGTAGGCTACACCTTC. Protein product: CASRGQGAVGYTF.

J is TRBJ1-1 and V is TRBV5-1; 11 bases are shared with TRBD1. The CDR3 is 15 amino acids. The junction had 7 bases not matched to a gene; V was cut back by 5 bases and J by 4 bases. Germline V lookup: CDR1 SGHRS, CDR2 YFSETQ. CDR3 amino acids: CASSLQGTGGTEAFF. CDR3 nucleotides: TGCGCCAGCAGTTTGCAGGGGACAGGGGGCACTGAAGCTTTCTTT.

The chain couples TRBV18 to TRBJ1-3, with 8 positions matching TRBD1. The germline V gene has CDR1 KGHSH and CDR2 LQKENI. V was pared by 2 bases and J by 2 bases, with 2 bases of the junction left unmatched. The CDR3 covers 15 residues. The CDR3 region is CASSPATGAGNTIYF. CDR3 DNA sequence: TGTGCCAGCTCACCAGCGACAGGGGCTGGAAACACCATATATTTT.